The clone carrying this T cell receptor (beta chain) showed up just a few times. Antigen: not known. This entry comes from a study of beta chain features in type 1 diabetes. CDR1 is MNHEY, CDR2 SMNVEV, per germline (reference sequence). Trimming stripped 1 base from V and 5 bases from J, with 14 bases between. CDR3 length: 15 amino acids. Study-wide results and limits: Moderately but significantly shorter TCRB CDR3s were found in Type 1 diabetes patients in all four CD4+ subsets. Any PCR bias toward short templates would affect both groups alike.

The isolated RNA, all of it, was reverse transcribed, so expressed TCRB transcripts were what got sequenced. Generated by immunoSEQ multiplex PCR, the TCRdb table keeps only in-frame clones and is missing some. This table holds nearly 250,000 clones, approximately 14% found once. The rearrangement joins TRBV27 to TRBJ2-5, with D unclear. The TCR comes from a woman aged 40 to 50 in good health. Sample: naive CD4+ T cells from blood. The CDR3 coding sequence is TGTGCCAGCAGTTTATTTGGTATAGCCGGGGAGACCCAGTACTTC. It yields the protein CASSLFGIAGETQYF.